The clone carrying this T cell receptor (beta chain) was seen only a few times. Measured with immunoSEQ multiplex PCR; TCRdb has only the in-frame clones, and not every one. Here the sample spans fewer than 25,000 clones, roughly two fifths being singletons. The record originates from a study of graft-versus-host responses after intestinal transplantation. Study findings and constraints: Among recipient marrow samples, GvH clones were found; some appeared first in ileum or blood. Across patients carrying graft-donor T cell macrochimerism, allografts held high graft-versus-host to host-versus-graft clonal ratios.

The study plated about 200,000 CFSE-labeled responders with about 200,000 irradiated, violet-dye-labeled stimulators. Responder cells that were proliferating and CFSE-low, both CD3+CD4+ and CD3+CD8+, were sorted after the reaction. Germline assignment: CDR1 SGHAT and CDR2 FQNNGV. Trimming took off 4 bases at V and 0 bases at J, with 11 bases between the two ends. This CDR3 has 15 amino acids. The specimen was alloreactive CD8+ T cells from a mixed lymphocyte reaction culture, collected before transplantation. The subset is: CFSE-low proliferating T cells sorted from approximately 6-day pre-transplant mixed lymphocyte reaction (GvH or HvG direction). The chain recombines TRBV11-2 with TRBJ2-3; D ambiguous. This sequence originates from a human patient who was an organ donor for intestinal transplantation. The CDR3 reads CASSSEATSTDTQYF. The CDR3 nucleotides are TGTGCCAGCAGCTCTGAGGCTACTAGCACAGATACGCAGTATTTT.